What follows are 11 T cell receptor beta chains derived from one specimen sequenced in a study of blood T cell repertoires in COVID-19. Clones were read by immunoSEQ multiplex PCR, and TCRdb kept only the in-frame ones, dropping some. This sample has about 240,000 clones; roughly 90% occur once, and the top ten carry around 7.2%. The sample was peripheral blood. The receptors here all came from a man between 60 and 70 years old who had recovered from COVID-19.

The V call is TRBV24-1, the J call TRBJ2-2; no reliable D call. CDR3 size: 12 residues. Germline-derived CDR1 and CDR2 are KGHDR and SFDVKD. Trimming shortened V by 9 bases and J by 4 bases, and 8 bases separated the two germline ends. DNA for the CDR3: TGTGCCACCCACGGGTCCACCGGGGAGCTGTTTTTT. Encoded protein: CATHGSTGELFF.

In this sample, this clone turned up once. This sequence joins TRBV6-5 and TRBJ2-3; D perhaps matches TRBD2 (7 bases). Germline V CDR1 and CDR2: MNHEY, SVGAGI. The CDR3 runs to 14 residues. V was clipped by 8 bases and J by 1 base, with 13 bases between them. In DNA, the CDR3 is TGTGCCAGCGGGGGGGCAGCGGGCACAGATACGCAGTATTTT. Translation: CASGGAAGTDTQYF.

V and J are TRBV5-5 and TRBJ2-2, with 7 bases that match TRBD1. Germline CDR1 reads SGHKS; CDR2 reads YYEKEE (reference sequence). CDR3 length: 15 residues. The V segment lost 1 base and the J segment 1 base; nucleotides outside the gene matches: 1. The CDR3 bases are TGTGCCAGCAGCTTGAGACAGGGGAACACCGGGGAGCTGTTTTTT. Translated: CASSLRQGNTGELFF.

The rearrangement joins TRBV9 to TRBJ2-4; 12 nucleotides agree with TRBD2. The length of the CDR3 is 15 residues. Germline V lookup: CDR1 SGDLS, CDR2 YYNGEE. Unmatched junction bases numbered 7, after V lost 3 bases and J lost 9 bases. The CDR3 sequence: CASSETSGGFGIQYF. CDR3 DNA: TGTGCCAGCAGCGAGACTAGCGGGGGTTTCGGCATTCAGTACTTC.

This clone was picked up a small number of times. CDR3 nucleotides: TGTGCCAGCAGCCAAGATCTGTACCTGCAGGAGACCCAGTACTTC. It encodes CASSQDLYLQETQYF. The gene calls are TRBV3-1 (or the pseudogene TRBV3-2) and TRBJ2-5, with D hard to call. The CDR3 consists of 15 residues. The germline V gene has CDR1 LGHDT and CDR2 YNNKEL (reference sequence). The V end was cut by 0 bases, the J end by 5 bases, with 13 bases between.

This chain joins TRBV30 and TRBJ1-2; 9 positions agree with TRBD1. The CDR3 has 12 amino acids. With V trimmed by 3 bases and J by 8 bases, 4 bases remained unmatched. Germline V lookup: CDR1 GTSNPN, CDR2 SVGIG (reference sequence). CDR3 nucleotide sequence: TGTGCCTGGAGACAGGGGGCCGGGGGCTACACCTTC. Translated: CAWRQGAGGYTF.

The rearrangement links TRBV7-8 to TRBJ2-3; TRBD1 matches at 8 bases. CDR3 length equals 15 residues. Germline V CDR1 and CDR2: SGHVS, FQNEAQ. V lost 3 bases, J lost 2 bases, and 4 bases stayed unmatched. As DNA, the CDR3 is TGTGCCAGCAGCTTTCAGGGGGCCACCACAGATACGCAGTATTTT. Protein: CASSFQGATTDTQYF. The whole variable domain, remainder taken from reference TRBV7-8 and TRBJ2-3, is GAGVSQSPRYKVAKRGQDVALRCDPISGHVSLFWYQQALGQGPEFLTYFQNEAQLDKSGLPSDRFFAERPEGSVSTLKIQRTQQEDSAVYLCASSFQGATTDTQYFGPGTRLTVL.

The J gene is TRBJ1-1, the V gene TRBV12-5; 8 bases line up with TRBD1. CDR3 length: 18 amino acids. Germline V gene lookup returns CDR1 LGHNT and CDR2 FRNRAP. V dropped 0 bases and J dropped 0; count of bases not matched to a gene: 9. The CDR3 DNA reads as TGTGCTAGTGGTTTGGTACTGGGGACAGGAGACCTGAACACTGAAGCTTTCTTT. Residues: CASGLVLGTGDLNTEAFF.

As regards this clone: Its ends do not fully match the called genes, so a read error is possible. The rearrangement uses TRBV3-1 (or the pseudogene TRBV3-2) and TRBJ2-5, with D perhaps matching TRBD1 (6 bases). The CDR3 is made up of 15 amino acids. Per the germline V gene, CDR1 is LGHDT and CDR2 is YNNKEL (reference sequence). The chain's CDR3 is CASSQNGQYKEAQYF. CDR3 coding DNA: TGTGCCAGCAGCCAAAATGGACAGTATAAAGAGGCCCAGTACTTC.

This clone has a handful of counts. The chain recombines TRBV10-2 with TRBJ1-1; D unresolved. This CDR3 spans 13 amino acids. Germline V gene lookup returns CDR1 WSHSY and CDR2 SAAADI. Trimming pared 7 bases from V and 1 base from J, leaving 10 bases between. This CDR3 is CASKSWRNTEAFF. CDR3 in DNA: TGCGCCAGCAAATCTTGGAGGAACACTGAAGCTTTCTTT.

V and J are TRBV18 and TRBJ2-3; D remains unclear. The V gene lost 1 base and the J gene lost 2 bases, with 10 bases spanning the gap. This CDR3 is built from 15 residues. The germline CDR1 and CDR2 sequences are KGHSH and LQKENI. The CDR3 loop reads CASSPRAVSTDTQYF. As DNA, the CDR3 is TGTGCCAGCTCACCACGAGCCGTGTCCACAGATACGCAGTATTTT.